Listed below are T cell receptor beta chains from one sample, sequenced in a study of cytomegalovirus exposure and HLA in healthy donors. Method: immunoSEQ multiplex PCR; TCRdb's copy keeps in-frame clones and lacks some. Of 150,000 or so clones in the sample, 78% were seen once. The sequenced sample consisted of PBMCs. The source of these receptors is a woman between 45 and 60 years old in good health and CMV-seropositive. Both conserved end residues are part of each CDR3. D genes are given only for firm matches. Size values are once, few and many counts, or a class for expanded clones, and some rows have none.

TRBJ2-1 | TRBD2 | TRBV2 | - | CASKSTSGGGREQFF | TGTGCCAGCAAATCGACTAGCGGGGGCGGCAGGGAGCAGTTCTTC
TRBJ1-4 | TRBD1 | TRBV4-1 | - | CASSQGTGDEKLFF | TGCGCCAGCAGCCAAGGTACAGGGGACGAAAAACTGTTTTTT
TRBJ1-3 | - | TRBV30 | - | CAWSALYSGNTIYF | TGTGCCTGGAGTGCCCTGTACTCTGGAAACACCATATATTTT
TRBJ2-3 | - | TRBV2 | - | CASRGQSYSTDTQYF | TGTGCCAGCAGAGGACAGTCTTACAGCACAGATACGCAGTATTTT
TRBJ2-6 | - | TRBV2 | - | CASSEGQSGANVLTF | TGTGCCAGCAGTGAAGGACAGTCTGGGGCCAACGTCCTGACTTTC
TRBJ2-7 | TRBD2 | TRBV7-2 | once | CASSLGGRASVYEQYF | TGTGCCAGCAGCTTAGGCGGGAGGGCCTCGGTCTACGAGCAGTACTTC
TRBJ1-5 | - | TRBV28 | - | CASSFGGGGNQPQHF | TGTGCCAGCAGTTTTGGGGGGGGCGGAAATCAGCCCCAGCATTTT
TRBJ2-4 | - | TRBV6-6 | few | CASLSSGAAKNIQYF | TGTGCCAGCCTTTCATCTGGGGCCGCTAAAAACATTCAGTACTTC
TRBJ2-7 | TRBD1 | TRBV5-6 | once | CASSLTGVSDEQYF | TGTGCCAGCAGCTTAACAGGGGTCAGTGACGAGCAGTACTTC
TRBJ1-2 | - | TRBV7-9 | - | CASSLGDGLNYGYTF | TGTGCCAGCAGCTTAGGTGACGGACTAAACTATGGCTACACCTTC
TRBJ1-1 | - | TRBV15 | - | CATSRDQMVRILDTEAFF | TGTGCCACCAGCAGAGATCAGATGGTCAGGATCCTGGACACTGAAGCTTTCTTT
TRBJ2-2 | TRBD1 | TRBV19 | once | CASTPPDRAYTGELFF | TGTGCCAGTACCCCTCCTGACAGGGCGTATACCGGGGAGCTGTTTTTT
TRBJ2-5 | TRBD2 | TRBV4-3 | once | CASSQDLAGGPSQETQYF | TGCGCCAGCAGCCAGGATCTAGCGGGGGGGCCAAGTCAAGAGACCCAGTACTTC